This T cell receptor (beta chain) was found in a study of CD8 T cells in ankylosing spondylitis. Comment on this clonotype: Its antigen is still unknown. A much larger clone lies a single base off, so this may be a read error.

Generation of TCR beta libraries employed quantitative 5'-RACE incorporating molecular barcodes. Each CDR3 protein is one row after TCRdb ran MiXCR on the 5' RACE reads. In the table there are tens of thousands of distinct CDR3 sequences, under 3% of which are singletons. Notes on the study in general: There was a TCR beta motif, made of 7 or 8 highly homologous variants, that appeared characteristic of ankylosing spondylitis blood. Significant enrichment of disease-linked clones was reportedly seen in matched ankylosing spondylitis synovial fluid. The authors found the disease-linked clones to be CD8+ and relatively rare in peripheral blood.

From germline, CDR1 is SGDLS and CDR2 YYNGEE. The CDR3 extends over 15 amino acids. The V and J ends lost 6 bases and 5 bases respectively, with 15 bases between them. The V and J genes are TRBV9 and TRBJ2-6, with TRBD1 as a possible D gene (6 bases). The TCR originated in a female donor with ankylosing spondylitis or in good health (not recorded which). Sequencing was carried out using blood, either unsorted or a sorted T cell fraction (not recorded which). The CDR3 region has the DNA TGTGCCAGCAACAGACAGGCGGCCTGGGCCAACGTCCTGACTTTC. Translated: CASNRQAAWANVLTF.